Below are 18 T cell receptor beta chains sequenced from a single sample in a study of CD8 T cells in ankylosing spondylitis. TCRdb reprocessed the 5' RACE reads with MiXCR, giving one entry per CDR3 protein. The sample shows 80,000 to 100,000 distinct CDR3 sequences, roughly 8.3% of them seen only once. Sequencing was done on a sample of blood, either unsorted or a sorted T cell fraction (not recorded which). Receptor source: a male donor with ankylosing spondylitis or in good health (not recorded which).

This clonotype was detected many times. The V gene is TRBV10-3, the J gene TRBJ2-1; the D is unclear. Trimming removed 3 bases from V and 0 bases from J, with 9 bases in between. This CDR3 is built from 15 residues. Germline V gene lookup returns CDR1 ENHRY and CDR2 SYGVKD. The DNA for the CDR3 is TGTGCCATCAGTGAAGACGGTTACTCCTACAATGAGCAGTTCTTC. Translation: CAISEDGYSYNEQFF.

At least ten counts were recorded for this clonotype. This sequence joins TRBV20-1 and TRBJ2-3; D gene uncertain. With 6 bases removed from V and 2 bases from J, the gap between germline ends came to 9 bases. The CDR3 consists of 12 residues. Germline assignment: CDR1 DFQATT and CDR2 SNEGSKA (reference sequence). This chain's CDR3 is CSAEVPTDTQYF. CDR3 coding DNA: TGCAGTGCCGAGGTCCCCACAGATACGCAGTATTTT.

At least ten counts were recorded for this clonotype. V usage is TRBV7-9 and J usage is TRBJ2-1; TRBD2 matches at 9 bases. Germline V lookup: CDR1 SEHNR, CDR2 FQNEAQ (reference sequence). This CDR3 is built from 16 residues. V shed 4 bases, J shed 3 bases, and the junction held 7 bases outside the gene matches. The CDR3 nucleotides read TGTGCCAGCAGCTCCACTAGCGGGTCAATCTACAATGAGCAGTTCTTC. Translating gives CASSSTSGSIYNEQFF. Based on the CDR3 plus reference TRBV7-9 and TRBJ2-1, the full variable domain is DTGVSQNPRHKITKRGQNVTFRCDPISEHNRLYWYRQTLGQGPEFLTYFQNEAQLEKSRLLSDRFSAERPKGSFSTLEIQRTEQGDSAMYLCASSSTSGSIYNEQFFGPGTRLTVL.

This clonotype was seen at least ten times. The chain joins TRBV6-2 or TRBV6-3 to TRBJ2-2; 8 bases are a match to TRBD2. V trimming: 7 bases; J trimming: 5 bases; junction bases outside the gene matches: 6. CDR3 length equals 14 residues. In germline, CDR1 is MNHEY, CDR2 SVGEGT. Written as DNA, the CDR3 is TGTGCCAGCAAGGAGCGGGAGTGGACCGGGGAGCTGTTTTTT. Its translation: CASKEREWTGELFF.

This clonotype was picked up a small number of times. The chain carries TRBV7-2 and TRBJ1-5, with 7 bases matching TRBD1. The CDR3 totals 16 residues. Germline assignment: CDR1 SGHTA and CDR2 FQGNSA. V dropped 5 bases and J dropped 4; count of bases not matched to a gene: 11. The CDR3 here is CASSLLGRQGNQPQHF. The CDR3 nucleotides are TGTGCCAGCAGCCTCCTGGGCCGACAGGGAAATCAGCCCCAGCATTTT. Variable domain in full (rest from reference TRBV7-2 and TRBJ1-5): GAGVSQSPSNKVTEKGKDVELRCDPISGHTALYWYRQSLGQGLEFLIYFQGNSAPDKSGLPSDRFSAERTGGSVSTLTIQRTQQEDSAVYLCASSLLGRQGNQPQHFGDGTRLSIL.

The chain carries TRBV4-2 and TRBJ2-7; the D gene is possibly TRBD1 (5 bases). CDR3 size: 15 residues. Germline CDR1 LGHNA, CDR2 YNFKEQ. V was trimmed by 4 bases and J by 0 bases, leaving 13 bases between them. CDR3 loop: CASSLEPDTSYEQYF. The CDR3 DNA follows: TGTGCCAGCAGCCTGGAACCGGACACCTCCTACGAGCAGTACTTC.

This clonotype was seen repeatedly, ten times or more. The chain recombines TRBV25-1 with TRBJ2-5; TRBD2 is a possible D gene (6 bases). Per germline, CDR1 MGHDK and CDR2 SYGVNS. The CDR3 spans 15 residues. The germline V and J ends were trimmed by 2 bases and 3 bases, with 13 bases remaining between them. The CDR3 is CASSEGGAGEETQYF. In DNA form, the CDR3 reads TGTGCCAGCAGTGAAGGCGGGGCAGGCGAAGAGACCCAGTACTTC.

V and J are TRBV7-2 and TRBJ2-2; D not certain. The germline CDR1 and CDR2 sequences are SGHTA and FQGNSA. V lost 4 bases and J 1 base, leaving 7 bases between the germline ends. This CDR3 is built from 14 residues. CDR3 region: CASSSLRNTGELFF. The DNA for the CDR3 is TGTGCCAGCAGCTCGCTTCGGAACACCGGGGAGCTGTTTTTT.

This clonotype was observed many times. V and J are TRBV10-3 and TRBJ1-1; D remains ambiguous. Germline V lookup: CDR1 ENHRY, CDR2 SYGVKD. V dropped 10 bases and J dropped 0 bases, with 12 bases sitting between them. The CDR3 runs to 13 residues. The CDR3 is CANRDPLNTEAFF. The CDR3 DNA sequence: TGTGCCAACCGTGATCCCCTGAACACTGAAGCTTTCTTT.

There are many counts of this clonotype. The chain couples TRBV4-2 to TRBJ2-2; the D call may be TRBD1 or TRBD2 (5 bases each). The germline CDR1 and CDR2 sequences are LGHNA and YNFKEQ. CDR3 length equals 15 residues. V lost 5 bases and J 1 base, leaving 11 bases between the germline ends. CDR3 protein: CASSRGRENTGELFF. The CDR3 coding sequence is TGTGCCAGCAGCAGGGGACGGGAGAACACCGGGGAGCTGTTTTTT.

To note about this clonotype: Given a much more abundant clone one base away, this may be a read error. The rearrangement joins TRBV29-1 to TRBJ2-1; the D is unclear. The germline CDR1 and CDR2 sequences are SQVTM and ANQGSEA. CDR3 length: 13 residues. V lost 3 bases and J 3 bases, leaving 9 bases between the germline ends. Here the CDR3 DNA reads TGCAGCGTTGATCCAGTAAGCTACAATGAGCAGTTCTTC. Translating gives CSVDPVSYNEQFF.

This clonotype was counted many times. The chain is built from TRBV7-2 and TRBJ2-2; D remains ambiguous. The CDR3 extends over 14 amino acids. The V end lost 1 base, the J end lost 3 bases, and 6 bases lay between the germline ends. Germline CDR1 and CDR2: SGHTA and FQGNSA. The CDR3 region has the DNA TGTGCCAGCAGCTTAGAAGGGTACACCGGGGAGCTGTTTTTT. It is translated as CASSLEGYTGELFF.

This chain connects TRBV29-1 to TRBJ2-5, with TRBD1 as a possible D gene (5 bases). Per the germline V gene, CDR1 is SQVTM and CDR2 is ANQGSEA. The ends were cut back, 4 bases at V and 3 bases at J, with 9 bases in the middle. The length of the CDR3 is 12 residues. The CDR3: CSVGQTEETQYF. For the CDR3, the DNA is TGCAGCGTTGGACAGACAGAAGAGACCCAGTACTTC.

This clonotype was recorded a few times. The gene calls are TRBV10-3 and TRBJ2-2; possible D gene TRBD2, 6 bases. Germline CDR1 is ENHRY and CDR2 is SYGVKD. The CDR3 extends over 15 amino acids. With 4 bases removed from V and 9 bases from J, the gap between germline ends came to 18 bases. The CDR3 DNA follows: TGTGCCATCAGTGTGTGGCGGGGCCTTTTATGGGAGCTGTTTTTT. It is translated as CAISVWRGLLWELFF.

This clonotype occurred many times. V gene TRBV6-2 or TRBV6-3 combines with J gene TRBJ2-7; 11 bases align to TRBD1. This CDR3 spans 14 amino acids. The J segment lost 5 bases and the V segment lost 8 bases, leaving 8 bases of the junction unmatched. CDR1 and CDR2 from the germline V gene are MNHEY and SVGEGT. CDR3 coding DNA: TGTGCCAGCGGTCGTGGGACAGGGGGAGACGAGCAGTACTTC. Residues: CASGRGTGGDEQYF.

This clonotype was counted ten times or more. The chain is built from TRBV27 and TRBJ2-1; TRBD2 matches 7 bases. CDR3 length: 14 residues. V was clipped by 5 bases and J by 4 bases; unmatched bases: 5. Germline lookup yields CDR1 MNHEY and CDR2 SMNVEV (reference sequence). The CDR3 sequence is CASSRLAAYNEQFF. As DNA, the CDR3 is TGTGCCAGCAGTAGACTAGCTGCATACAATGAGCAGTTCTTC.

About this clonotype: An end of the junction differs from the germline gene, which may be a read error. V is TRBV7-2 and J is TRBJ1-3; no clear D gene. Germline V gene lookup returns CDR1 SGHTA and CDR2 FQGNSA. The CDR3 sequence is 15 residues long. The CDR3 is CDSSLGRSSGNTIYF. As DNA, the CDR3 is TGTGACAGCAGCTTAGGCAGAAGCTCTGGAAACACCATATATTTT.

This clonotype was seen repeatedly, ten times or more. One end of the junction does not line up with germline, which may come from a read error. This sequence joins TRBV7-6 and TRBJ1-4; D remains unclear. The CDR3 sequence is 13 residues long. Germline V gene lookup returns CDR1 SGHVS and CDR2 FNYEAQ. DNA of the CDR3: TGTGCTAGCAGCTTGGGAACTAATGAAAAACTGTTTTTT. Its protein product is CASSLGTNEKLFF. Filled out from reference TRBV7-6 and TRBJ1-4, the complete variable domain reads GAGVSQSPRYKVTKRGQDVALRCDPISGHVSLYWYRQALGQGPEFLTYFNYEAQQDKSGLPNDRFSAERPEGSISTLTIQRTEQRDSAMYRCASSLGTNEKLFFGSGTQLSVL.